The T cell receptor beta chain under discussion was sequenced for a study of patients and donors after allogeneic stem cell transplantation. Germline V gives CDR1 MNHNS, CDR2 SASEGT. The CDR3 totals 16 residues. After removal of 6 bases from V and 1 base from J, the junction contained 8 bases not matched to a gene. In this sample, this clonotype turned up a few times. TCRdb re-derived calls from the RT-PCR reads in MiXCR, one entry per CDR3 protein. The repertoire holds about a million distinct CDR3 sequences, with more than 15% as singletons. The specimen was blood, either unsorted or a sorted T cell fraction (not recorded which). This sequence originates from a human donor who was either an allogeneic HSCT recipient or a stem cell or donor lymphocyte infusion donor (not recorded which). It is not recorded whose cells these are; they may come from a transplant donor. The V gene is TRBV6-1, the J gene TRBJ1-3; 8 positions agree with TRBD1. The CDR3 DNA reads as TGTGCCAGCAGACAGCTCAGGGGGCGATCTGGAAACACCATATATTTT. It specifies CASRQLRGRSGNTIYF.